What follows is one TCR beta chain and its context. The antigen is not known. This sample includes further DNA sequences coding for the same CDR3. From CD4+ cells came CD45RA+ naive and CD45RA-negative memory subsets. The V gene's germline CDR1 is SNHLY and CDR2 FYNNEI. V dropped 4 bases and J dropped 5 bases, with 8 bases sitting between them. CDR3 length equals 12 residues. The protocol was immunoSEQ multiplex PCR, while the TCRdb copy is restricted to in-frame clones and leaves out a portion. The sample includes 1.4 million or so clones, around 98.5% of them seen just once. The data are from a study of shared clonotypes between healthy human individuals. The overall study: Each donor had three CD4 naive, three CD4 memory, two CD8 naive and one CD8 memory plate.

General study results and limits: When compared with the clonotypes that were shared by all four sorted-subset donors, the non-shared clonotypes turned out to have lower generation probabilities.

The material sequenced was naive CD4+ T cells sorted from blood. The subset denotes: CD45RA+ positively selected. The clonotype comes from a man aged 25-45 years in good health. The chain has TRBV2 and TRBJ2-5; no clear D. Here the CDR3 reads CASSVQQETQYF. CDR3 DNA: TGTGCCAGCAGTGTACAGCAGGAGACCCAGTACTTC.